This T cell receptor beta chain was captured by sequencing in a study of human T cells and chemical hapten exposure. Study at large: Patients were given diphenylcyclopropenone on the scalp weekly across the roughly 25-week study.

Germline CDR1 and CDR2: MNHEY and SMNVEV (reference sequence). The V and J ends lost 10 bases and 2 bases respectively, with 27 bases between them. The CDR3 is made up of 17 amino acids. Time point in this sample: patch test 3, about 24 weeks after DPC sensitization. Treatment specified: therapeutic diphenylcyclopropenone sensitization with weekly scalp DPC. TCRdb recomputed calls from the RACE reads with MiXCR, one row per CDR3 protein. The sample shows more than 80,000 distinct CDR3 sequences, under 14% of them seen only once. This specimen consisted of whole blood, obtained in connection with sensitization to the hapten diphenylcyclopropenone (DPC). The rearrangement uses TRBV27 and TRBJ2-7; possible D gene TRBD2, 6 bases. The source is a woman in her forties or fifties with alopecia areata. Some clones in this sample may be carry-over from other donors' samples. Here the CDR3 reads CATVGGGVDPRTYEQYF. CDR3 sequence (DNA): TGTGCCACGGTAGGTGGAGGGGTTGACCCCAGGACCTACGAGCAGTACTTC.